This T cell receptor beta chain was profiled in a study of cytomegalovirus exposure and HLA in healthy donors. Study results and limitations: What a later analysis reportedly showed was that an Asian-associated ancestry cluster had fewer N-insertions than the approximately 700-donor mean.

This clone was seen more than once but under ten times. Antigen: not known. Use of 60 Vbeta and 13 Jbeta primers characterized the PCR. Here immunoSEQ multiplex PCR was the method, and the copy in TCRdb shows in-frame clones only, minus some. The data show 95,000 to 100,000 clones, around 74% seen once. The CDR3 consists of 14 residues. The V end was cut by 2 bases, the J end by 1 base, with 7 bases between. CDR1 is MDHEN, CDR2 SYDVKM, per germline. Source material: PBMCs. This chain uses TRBV28 with TRBJ2-3; no reliable D call. This TCR was sampled from a woman between 35 and 50 years old in good health and CMV-seronegative. DNA of the CDR3: TGTGCCAGCAGTTTACGAGCCCGCACAGATACGCAGTATTTT. Protein: CASSLRARTDTQYF.